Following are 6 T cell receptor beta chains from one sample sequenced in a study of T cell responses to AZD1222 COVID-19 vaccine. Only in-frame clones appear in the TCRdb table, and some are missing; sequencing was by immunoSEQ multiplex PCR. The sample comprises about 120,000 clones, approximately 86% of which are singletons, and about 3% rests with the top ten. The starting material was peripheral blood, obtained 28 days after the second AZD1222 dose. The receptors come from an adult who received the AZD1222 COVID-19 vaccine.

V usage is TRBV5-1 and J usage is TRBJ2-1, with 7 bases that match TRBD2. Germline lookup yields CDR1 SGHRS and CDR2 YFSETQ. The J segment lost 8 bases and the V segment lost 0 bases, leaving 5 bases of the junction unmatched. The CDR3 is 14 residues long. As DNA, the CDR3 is TGCGCCAGCAGCTTGGTAATCGGGGGGTATGAGCAGTTCTTC. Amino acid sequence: CASSLVIGGYEQFF.

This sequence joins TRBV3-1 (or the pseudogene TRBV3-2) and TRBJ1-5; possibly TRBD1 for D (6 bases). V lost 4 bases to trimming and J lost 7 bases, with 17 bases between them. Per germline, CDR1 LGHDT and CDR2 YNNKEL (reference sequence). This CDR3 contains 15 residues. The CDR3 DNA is TGTGCCAGCAGCCGGGGTTCGGGGGCAAACCAGCCCCAGCATTTT. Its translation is CASSRGSGANQPQHF.

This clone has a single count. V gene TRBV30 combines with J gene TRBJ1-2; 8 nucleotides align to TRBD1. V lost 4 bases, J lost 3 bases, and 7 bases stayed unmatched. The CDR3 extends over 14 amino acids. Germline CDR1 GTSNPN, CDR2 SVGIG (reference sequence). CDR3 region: CAWIGSGGDYGYTF. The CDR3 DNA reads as TGTGCCTGGATAGGGTCAGGGGGCGACTATGGCTACACCTTC.

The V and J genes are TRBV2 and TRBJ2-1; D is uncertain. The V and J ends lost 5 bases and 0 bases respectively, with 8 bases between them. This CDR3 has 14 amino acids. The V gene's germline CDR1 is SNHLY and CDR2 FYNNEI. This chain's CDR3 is CASSWASSYNEQFF. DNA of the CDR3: TGTGCCAGCAGTTGGGCGAGCTCCTACAATGAGCAGTTCTTC.

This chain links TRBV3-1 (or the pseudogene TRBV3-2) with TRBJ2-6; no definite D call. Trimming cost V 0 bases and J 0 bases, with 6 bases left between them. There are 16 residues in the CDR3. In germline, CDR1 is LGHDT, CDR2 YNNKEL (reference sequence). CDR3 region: CASSQDLGSGANVLTF. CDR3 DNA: TGTGCCAGCAGCCAAGATCTCGGCTCTGGGGCCAACGTCCTGACTTTC.

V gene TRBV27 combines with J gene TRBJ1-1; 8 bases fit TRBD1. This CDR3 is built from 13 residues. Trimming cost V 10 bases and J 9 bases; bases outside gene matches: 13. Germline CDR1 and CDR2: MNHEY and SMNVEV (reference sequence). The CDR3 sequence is CATQSRTGNKAFF. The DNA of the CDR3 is TGTGCCACGCAGTCCCGGACAGGGAATAAAGCTTTCTTT.